This TCR beta chain derives from a study of cytomegalovirus exposure and HLA in healthy donors. The PCR ran on 60 Vbeta and 13 Jbeta primers. The protocol was immunoSEQ multiplex PCR, while the TCRdb copy is restricted to in-frame clones and leaves out a portion. The sample records approximately 97,000 clones, around 84% being singletons. Trimming removed 2 bases from V and 5 bases from J, with 9 bases in between. This CDR3 comprises 13 residues. Germline V CDR1 and CDR2: MDHEN, SYDVKM. Regarding this clone: Its cognate antigen is unknown. Other DNA sequences of this sample code for an identical CDR3.

The study's findings and limits: The authors assumed roughly uniform sequencing depth across donors for presence/absence analyses.

The sample was PBMCs. The chain recombines TRBV28 with TRBJ1-2; D might be TRBD1 (6 bases). The sequence came from a woman aged 40 to 55 in good health and CMV-seropositive. CDR3 sequence (DNA): TGTGCCAGCAGTTTAAGGGGGGGGTATGGCTACACCTTC. Translating it yields CASSLRGGYGYTF.